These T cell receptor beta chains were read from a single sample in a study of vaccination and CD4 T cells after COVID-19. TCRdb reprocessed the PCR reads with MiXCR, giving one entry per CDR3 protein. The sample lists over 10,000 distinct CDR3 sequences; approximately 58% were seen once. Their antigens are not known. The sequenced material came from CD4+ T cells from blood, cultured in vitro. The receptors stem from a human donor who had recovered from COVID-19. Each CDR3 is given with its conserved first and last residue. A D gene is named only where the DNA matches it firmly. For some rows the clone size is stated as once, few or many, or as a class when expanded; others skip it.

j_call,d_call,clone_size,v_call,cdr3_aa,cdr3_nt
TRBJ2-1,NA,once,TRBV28,CASSRLGEQFF,TGTGCCAGCAGCCGATTAGGTGAGCAGTTCTTC
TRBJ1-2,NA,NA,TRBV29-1,CSGVREEYGYTF,TGCAGCGGTGTCCGGGAGGAATATGGCTACACCTTC
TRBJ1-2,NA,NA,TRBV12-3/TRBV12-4,CASSLAGHSGSYTF,TGTGCCAGCAGTTTGGCCGGACACTCCGGGAGCTACACCTTC
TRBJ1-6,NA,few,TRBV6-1,CASSAWRDSPLHF,TGTGCCAGCTCGGCTTGGCGGGATTCACCCCTCCACTTT
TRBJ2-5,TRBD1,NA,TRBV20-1,CSAGTGTGVFETQYF,TGCAGTGCTGGGACCGGGACAGGGGTATTCGAGACCCAGTACTTC
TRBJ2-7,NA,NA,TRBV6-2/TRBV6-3,CASSHRYGQYF,TGTGCCAGCAGTCACAGGTACGGGCAGTACTTC
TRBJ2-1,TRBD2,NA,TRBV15,CASAGGGRDEQFF,TGTGCCAGTGCGGGGGGCGGGAGGGATGAGCAGTTCTTC
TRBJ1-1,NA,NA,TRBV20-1,CSARMNTEAFF,TGCAGTGCCCGAATGAACACTGAAGCTTTCTTT
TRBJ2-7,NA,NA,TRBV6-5,CASSYSDDFYEQYF,TGTGCCAGCAGTTATTCGGACGATTTCTACGAGCAGTACTTC
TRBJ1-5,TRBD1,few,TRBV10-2,CASGYRGGNQPQHF,TGCGCCAGCGGATACAGGGGGGGTAATCAGCCCCAGCATTTT
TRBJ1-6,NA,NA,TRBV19,CASSALGGSPLHF,TGTGCCAGTAGTGCCTTAGGGGGTTCACCCCTCCACTTT
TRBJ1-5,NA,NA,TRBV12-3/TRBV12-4,CASSSFPQSNQPQHF,TGTGCCAGCAGTTCGTTTCCCCAGAGCAATCAGCCCCAGCATTTT
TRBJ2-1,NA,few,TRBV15,CATSRAPRGSYNEQFF,TGTGCCACCAGCAGAGCCCCGCGGGGCTCCTACAATGAGCAGTTCTTC
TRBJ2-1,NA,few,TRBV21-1,CASSNTRRWTYNEQFF,TGTGCCAGCAGCAACACGAGGCGGTGGACCTACAATGAGCAGTTCTTC
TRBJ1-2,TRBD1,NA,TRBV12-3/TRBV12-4,CASSTGEGYGYTF,TGTGCCAGCAGTACAGGGGAAGGATATGGCTACACCTTC
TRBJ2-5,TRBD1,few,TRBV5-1,CASSGQGSAETQYF,TGCGCCAGCAGCGGACAGGGGAGCGCGGAGACCCAGTACTTC
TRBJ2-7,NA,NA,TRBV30,CAWGYTPYEQYF,TGTGCCTGGGGCTATACCCCCTACGAGCAGTACTTC
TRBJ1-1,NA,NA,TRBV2,CASRRGGGTLNTEAFF,TGTGCCAGCAGGAGGGGCGGGGGGACCTTGAACACTGAAGCTTTCTTT
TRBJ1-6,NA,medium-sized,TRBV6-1,CASSTRGESPLHF,TGTGCCAGCAGTACCAGAGGAGAGTCACCCCTCCACTTT
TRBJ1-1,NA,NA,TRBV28,CASRYVHGIIEAFF,TGTGCCAGCAGGTATGTACACGGGATCATTGAAGCTTTCTTT
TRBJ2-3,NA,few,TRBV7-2,CASSPPGEGTQYF,TGTGCCAGCAGCCCCCCAGGGGAGGGTACGCAGTATTTT
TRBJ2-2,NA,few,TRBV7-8,CASSSNQGTGELFF,TGTGCCAGCAGCTCAAATCAGGGTACCGGGGAGCTGTTTTTT
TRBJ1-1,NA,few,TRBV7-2,CASSLAGTNTEAFF,TGTGCCAGCAGCCTCGCAGGGACGAACACTGAAGCTTTCTTT
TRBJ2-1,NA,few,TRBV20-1,CSAPPGGRPGNEQFF,TGCAGTGCTCCCCCTGGGGGGCGTCCTGGCAATGAGCAGTTCTTC
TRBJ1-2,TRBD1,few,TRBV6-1,CASGTGASFYGYTF,TGTGCCAGCGGGACAGGGGCGAGTTTCTATGGCTACACCTTC
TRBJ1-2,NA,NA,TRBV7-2,CASSLGLGPEYGYTF,TGTGCCAGCAGCTTAGGGCTGGGACCGGAGTATGGCTACACCTTC
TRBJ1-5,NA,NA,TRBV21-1,CASRINRGCQPQHF,TGTGCCAGCAGGATCAACAGGGGTTGTCAGCCCCAGCATTTT
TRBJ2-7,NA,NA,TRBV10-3,CAIRPSGSDEQYF,TGTGCCATCAGGCCTTCCGGGTCCGACGAGCAGTACTTC
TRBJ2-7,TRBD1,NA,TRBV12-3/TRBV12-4,CASSFRDRNYEQYF,TGTGCCAGCAGTTTCCGGGACAGGAACTACGAGCAGTACTTC
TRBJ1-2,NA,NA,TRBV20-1,CSASPRGYGYTF,TGCAGTGCTAGCCCCCGGGGCTATGGCTACACCTTC
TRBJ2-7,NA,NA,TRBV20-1,CSAPTSGETGEQYF,TGCAGTGCTCCTACTAGTGGGGAGACTGGGGAGCAGTACTTC
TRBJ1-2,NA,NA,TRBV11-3,CASSPGATSNYGYTF,TGTGCCAGCAGCCCAGGGGCAACCTCTAACTATGGCTACACCTTC
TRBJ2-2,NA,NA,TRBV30,CAWSVLSLTGELFF,TGTGCCTGGAGTGTACTCTCGCTAACCGGGGAGCTGTTTTTT
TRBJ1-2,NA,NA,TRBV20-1,CSARRDLGYGYTF,TGCAGTGCTAGACGGGATTTAGGCTATGGCTACACCTTC
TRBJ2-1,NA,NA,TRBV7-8,CASSLGSLLSYNEQFF,TGTGCCAGCAGCTTAGGCTCCCTTTTGAGCTACAATGAGCAGTTCTTC
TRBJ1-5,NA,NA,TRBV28,CASSLYRVGQPQHF,TGTGCCAGCAGTTTGTACAGGGTGGGGCAGCCCCAGCATTTT
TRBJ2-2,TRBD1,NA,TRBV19,CASSTRDRGNTGELFF,TGTGCCAGTAGTACGCGGGACAGGGGGAACACCGGGGAGCTGTTTTTT
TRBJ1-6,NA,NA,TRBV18,CARSPLTIYNSPLHF,TGTGCCAGGTCACCTTTGACCATTTATAATTCACCCCTCCACTTT
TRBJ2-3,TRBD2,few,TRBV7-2,CASSPGTSGTSDTQYF,TGTGCCAGCAGCCCCGGGACTAGCGGGACCTCAGATACGCAGTATTTT
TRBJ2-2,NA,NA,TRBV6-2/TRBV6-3,CASRIRRTGELFF,TGTGCCAGCAGGATAAGGCGGACCGGGGAGCTGTTTTTT
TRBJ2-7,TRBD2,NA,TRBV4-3,CASSQVYGTSGTSSYEQYF,TGCGCCAGCAGCCAAGTCTACGGGACTAGCGGGACCTCATCCTACGAGCAGTACTTC
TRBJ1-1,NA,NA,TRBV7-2,CASSFPGTVNTEAFF,TGTGCCAGCAGCTTTCCAGGGACGGTGAACACTGAAGCTTTCTTT
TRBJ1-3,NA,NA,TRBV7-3,CASSMDRGGSVIYF,TGTGCCAGCAGCATGGACAGAGGGGGTAGCGTCATATATTTT
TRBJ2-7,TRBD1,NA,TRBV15,CATSRDRDRRYEQYF,TGTGCCACCAGCAGAGACCGGGACAGAAGATACGAGCAGTACTTC
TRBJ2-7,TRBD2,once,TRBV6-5,CASSYSRISGVYEQYF,TGTGCCAGCAGTTACTCGAGGATTAGCGGGGTCTACGAGCAGTACTTC
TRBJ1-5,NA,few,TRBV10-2,CASSESGGNQPQHF,TGCGCCAGCAGTGAGTCAGGGGGCAATCAGCCCCAGCATTTT
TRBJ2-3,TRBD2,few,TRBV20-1,CSASLAGADGTDTQYF,TGCAGTGCCTCTCTAGCGGGGGCCGACGGCACAGATACGCAGTATTTT
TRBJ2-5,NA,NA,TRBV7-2,CASSLSRETQYF,TGTGCCAGCAGCTTAAGTAGAGAGACCCAGTACTTC
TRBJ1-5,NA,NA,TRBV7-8,CASSLRGSPQHF,TGTGCCAGCAGCTTAAGGGGTTCGCCCCAGCATTTT
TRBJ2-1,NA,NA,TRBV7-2,CASSFTRDLYNEQFF,TGTGCCAGCAGCTTCACCAGGGATCTTTACAATGAGCAGTTCTTC
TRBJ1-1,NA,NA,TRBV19,CASSIMGGYANTEAFF,TGTGCCAGTAGTATTATGGGGGGCTATGCCAACACTGAAGCTTTCTTT
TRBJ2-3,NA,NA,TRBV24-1,CATGGDGGDTQYF,TGTGCCACCGGAGGGGACGGGGGAGATACGCAGTATTTT
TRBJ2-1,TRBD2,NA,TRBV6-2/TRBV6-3,CASSPGTSYTGEQFF,TGTGCCAGCAGCCCCGGGACTAGCTACACGGGGGAGCAGTTCTTC
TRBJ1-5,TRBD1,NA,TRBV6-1,CASRDRGVQPQHF,TGTGCCAGCAGGGACAGGGGAGTTCAGCCCCAGCATTTT
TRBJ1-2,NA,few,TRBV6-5,CASSLGGGARVLGYTF,TGTGCCAGCAGTTTGGGGGGAGGGGCGCGAGTGTTGGGCTACACCTTC
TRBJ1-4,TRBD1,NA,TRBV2,CASSAQGATNEKLFF,TGTGCCAGCAGTGCTCAGGGGGCGACTAATGAAAAACTGTTTTTT
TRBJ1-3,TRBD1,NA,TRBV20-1,CSARDARGRSGNTIYF,TGCAGTGCTAGAGACGCAAGGGGGCGGTCTGGAAACACCATATATTTT